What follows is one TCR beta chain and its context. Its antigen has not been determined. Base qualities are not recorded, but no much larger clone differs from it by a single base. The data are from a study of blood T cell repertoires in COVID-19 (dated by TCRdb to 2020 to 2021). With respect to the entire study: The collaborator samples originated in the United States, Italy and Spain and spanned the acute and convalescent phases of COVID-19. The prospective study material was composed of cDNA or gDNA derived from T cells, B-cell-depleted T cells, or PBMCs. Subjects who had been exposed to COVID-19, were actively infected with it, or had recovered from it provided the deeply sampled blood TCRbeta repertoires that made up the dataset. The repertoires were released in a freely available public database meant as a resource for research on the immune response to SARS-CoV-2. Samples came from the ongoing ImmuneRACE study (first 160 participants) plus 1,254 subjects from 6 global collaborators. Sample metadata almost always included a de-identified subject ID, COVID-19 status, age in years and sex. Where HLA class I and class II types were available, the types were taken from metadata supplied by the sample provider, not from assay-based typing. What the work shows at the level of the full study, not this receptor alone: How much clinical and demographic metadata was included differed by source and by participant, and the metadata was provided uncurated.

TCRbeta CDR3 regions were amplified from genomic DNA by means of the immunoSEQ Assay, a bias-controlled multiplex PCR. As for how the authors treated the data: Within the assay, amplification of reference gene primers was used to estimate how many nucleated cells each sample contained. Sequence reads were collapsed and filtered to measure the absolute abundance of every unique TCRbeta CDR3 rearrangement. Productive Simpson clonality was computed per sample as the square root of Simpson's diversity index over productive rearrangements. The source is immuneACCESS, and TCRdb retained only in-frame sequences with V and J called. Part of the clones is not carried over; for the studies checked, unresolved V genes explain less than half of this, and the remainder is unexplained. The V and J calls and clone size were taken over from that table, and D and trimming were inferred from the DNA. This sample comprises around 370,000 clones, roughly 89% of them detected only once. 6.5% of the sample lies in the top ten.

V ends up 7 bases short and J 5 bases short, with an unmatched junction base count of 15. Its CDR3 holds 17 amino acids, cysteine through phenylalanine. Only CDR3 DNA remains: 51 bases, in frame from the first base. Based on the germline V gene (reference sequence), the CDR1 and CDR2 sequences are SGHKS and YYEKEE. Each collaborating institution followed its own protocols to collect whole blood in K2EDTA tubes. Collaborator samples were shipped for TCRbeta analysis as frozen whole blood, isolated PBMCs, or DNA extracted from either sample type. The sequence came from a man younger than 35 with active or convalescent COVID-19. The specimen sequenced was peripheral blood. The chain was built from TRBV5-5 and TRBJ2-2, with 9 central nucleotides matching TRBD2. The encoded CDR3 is CASSGGASGKFTGELFF. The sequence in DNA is TGTGCCAGCTCGGGGGGCGCTAGCGGGAAGTTTACCGGGGAGCTGTTTTTT.